This TCR beta chain came from a study of cytomegalovirus exposure and HLA in healthy donors. Study-level results: Presence/absence analyses assumed roughly uniform sequencing depth across donors, which may not hold. TCR beta sequences reportedly predicted most subjects' HLA-A and HLA-B alleles accurately.

Amplification used 60 Vbeta primers and 13 Jbeta primers. Repertoires were generated with immunoSEQ multiplex PCR, while TCRdb's copy carries only in-frame clones and drops some. The top ten hold approximately 0.26% of the sample, which has 150,000 to 200,000 clones, more than 70% seen once. Note on this clone: No antigen is known for it.

After removal of 0 bases from V and 6 bases from J, the junction contained 8 bases not matched to a gene. Germline V gene sequence: CDR1 MGHRA, CDR2 YSYEKL. The CDR3 loop spans 15 amino acids. This receptor was obtained from a boy aged 5-17 years in good health and CMV-seronegative. Sequencing was done on a sample of PBMCs. This chain links TRBV4-1 with TRBJ2-7, with TRBD2 matching over 7 bases. CDR3 bases: TGCGCCAGCAGCCAAGAGCGGGGAGGGTTTCCCGAGCAGTACTTC. Translating it yields CASSQERGGFPEQYF.